The rows below give T cell receptor beta chains drawn from one sample of a study of CD8+ T cells in alopecia areata. Assay used: immunoSEQ multiplex PCR; TCRdb lists only in-frame clones, some missing. The table includes under 250,000 clones, approximately 72% detected once. The sequencing here drew on CD4+ T cells sorted from blood, taken between weeks 43 and 45, from a patient treated with tofacitinib. The receptors derive from a human donor with alopecia areata. The CDR3 runs from the conserved cysteine through the conserved F or W. A D gene is named only where the DNA matches it firmly. Some rows mark clone size as missing; the rest say once, few, many or name a class of expanded clone.

- | TRBJ2-2 | - | TRBV30 | 14 | CAWSVMVNTGELFF | TGTGCCTGGAGTGTAATGGTGAACACCGGGGAGCTGTTTTTT
- | TRBJ2-5 | TRBD1 | TRBV2 | 17 | CASSPLSLDRGGETQYF | TGTGCCAGCAGTCCCCTCTCCCTGGACAGGGGGGGGGAGACCCAGTACTTC
few | TRBJ2-7 | - | TRBV14 | 12 | CASSRETYEQYF | TGTGCCAGCAGCAGAGAAACCTACGAGCAGTACTTC
- | TRBJ1-6 | - | TRBV11-2 | 15 | CASSLGIQGVSPLHF | TGTGCCAGCAGCTTAGGCATCCAGGGAGTTTCACCCCTCCACTTT
- | TRBJ1-2 | - | TRBV29-1 | 12 | CSGQTDNYGYTF | TGCAGCGGCCAGACAGATAACTATGGCTACACCTTC
- | TRBJ1-1 | - | TRBV29-1 | 12 | CSVVPPSTEAFF | TGCAGCGTTGTTCCCCCCAGCACTGAAGCTTTCTTT
- | TRBJ2-5 | - | TRBV29-1 | 14 | CSVDGQVDQETQYF | TGCAGCGTGGACGGTCAAGTTGACCAAGAGACCCAGTACTTC
- | TRBJ2-7 | - | TRBV29-1 | 12 | CSVGGLNYEQYF | TGCAGCGTGGGAGGACTGAACTACGAGCAGTACTTC
once | TRBJ2-3 | - | TRBV9 | 12 | CASSLNTDTQYF | TGTGCCAGCAGCCTAAACACAGATACGCAGTATTTT
- | TRBJ2-3 | - | TRBV6-5 | 12 | CASSASVATQYF | TGTGCCAGCAGTGCCTCGGTAGCTACGCAGTATTTT
- | TRBJ1-1 | - | TRBV9 | 14 | CASSVNGKGTEAFF | TGTGCCAGCAGCGTAAACGGTAAAGGCACTGAAGCTTTCTTT
few | TRBJ2-3 | TRBD2 | TRBV10-3 | 15 | CASSQGGGALDTQYF | TGTGCCAGTTCTCAGGGCGGGGGGGCCCTGGATACGCAGTATTTT
- | TRBJ2-1 | TRBD2 | TRBV30 | 12 | CAWRGLVSEQFF | TGTGCCTGGAGGGGACTAGTCTCTGAGCAGTTCTTC
few | TRBJ1-2 | - | TRBV7-2 | 15 | CASSPLVEGFRGYTF | TGTGCCAGCAGCCCCTTGGTCGAGGGGTTCAGGGGCTACACCTTC
- | TRBJ2-7 | - | TRBV10-3 | 14 | CASSYTARSYEQYF | TGTGCCAGCAGTTACACAGCCAGGTCCTACGAGCAGTACTTC
once | TRBJ2-1 | TRBD2 | TRBV9 | 17 | CASSVGRGLAGDNEQFF | TGTGCCAGCAGCGTAGGGAGGGGATTAGCGGGGGACAATGAGCAGTTCTTC